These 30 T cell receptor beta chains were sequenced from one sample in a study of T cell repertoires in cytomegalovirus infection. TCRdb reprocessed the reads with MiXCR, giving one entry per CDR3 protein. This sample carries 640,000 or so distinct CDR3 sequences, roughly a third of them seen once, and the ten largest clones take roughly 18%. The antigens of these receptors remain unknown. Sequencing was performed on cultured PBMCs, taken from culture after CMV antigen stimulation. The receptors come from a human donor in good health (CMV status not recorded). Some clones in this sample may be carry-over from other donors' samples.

In DNA form, the CDR3 reads TGTGCCAGCAGGCCTACGGGGGGGGCGGTTAACTATGGCTACACCTTC. This encodes CASRPTGGAVNYGYTF. The V gene is TRBV28, the J gene TRBJ1-2; tentatively, D is TRBD1 (6 bases). The V end lost 6 bases, the J end lost 1 base, and 18 bases lay between the germline ends. The CDR3 extends over 16 amino acids. Looked up from germline, CDR1 is MDHEN and CDR2 is SYDVKM.

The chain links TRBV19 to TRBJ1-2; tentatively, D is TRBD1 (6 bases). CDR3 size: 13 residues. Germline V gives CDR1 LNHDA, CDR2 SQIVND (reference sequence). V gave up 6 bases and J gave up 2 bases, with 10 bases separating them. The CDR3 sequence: CASRDSPNYGYTF. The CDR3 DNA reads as TGTGCCAGTAGGGACAGCCCAAACTATGGCTACACCTTC.

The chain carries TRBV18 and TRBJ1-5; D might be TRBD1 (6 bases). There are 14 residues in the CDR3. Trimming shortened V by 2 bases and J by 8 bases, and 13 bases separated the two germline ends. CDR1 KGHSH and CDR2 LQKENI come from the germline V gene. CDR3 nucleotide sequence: TGTGCCAGCTCACCATCCTGGACAGAGGAGCCCCAGCATTTT. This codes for CASSPSWTEEPQHF.

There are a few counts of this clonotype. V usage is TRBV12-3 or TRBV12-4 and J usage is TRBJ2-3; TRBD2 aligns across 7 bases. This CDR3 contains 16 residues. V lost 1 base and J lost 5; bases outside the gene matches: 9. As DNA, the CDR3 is TGTGCCAGCAGTTTAGGACTAGCCCCGGGGGGAGATACGCAGTATTTT. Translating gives CASSLGLAPGGDTQYF.

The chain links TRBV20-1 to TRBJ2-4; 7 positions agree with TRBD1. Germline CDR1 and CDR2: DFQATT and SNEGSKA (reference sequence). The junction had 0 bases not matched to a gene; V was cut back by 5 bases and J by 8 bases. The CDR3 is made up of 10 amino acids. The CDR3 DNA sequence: TGCAGTGCTCAGGGGGACATTCAGTACTTC. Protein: CSAQGDIQYF.

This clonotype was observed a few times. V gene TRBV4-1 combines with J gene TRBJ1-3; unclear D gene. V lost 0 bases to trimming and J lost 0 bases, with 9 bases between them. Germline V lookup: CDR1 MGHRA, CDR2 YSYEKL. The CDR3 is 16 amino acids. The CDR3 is CASSQDRGFSGNTIYF. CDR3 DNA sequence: TGCGCCAGCAGCCAAGATCGTGGTTTCTCTGGAAACACCATATATTTT.

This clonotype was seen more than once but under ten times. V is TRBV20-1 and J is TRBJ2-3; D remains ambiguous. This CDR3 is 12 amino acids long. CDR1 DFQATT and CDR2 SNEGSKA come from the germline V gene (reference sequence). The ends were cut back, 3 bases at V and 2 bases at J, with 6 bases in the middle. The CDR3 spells CSARGNTDTQYF. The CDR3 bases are TGCAGTGCTAGGGGCAACACAGATACGCAGTATTTT.

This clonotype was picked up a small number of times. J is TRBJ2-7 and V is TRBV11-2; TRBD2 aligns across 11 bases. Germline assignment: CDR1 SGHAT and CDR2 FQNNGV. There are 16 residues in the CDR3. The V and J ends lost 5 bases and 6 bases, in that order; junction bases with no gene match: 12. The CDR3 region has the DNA TGTGCCAGCAGCCTGGGTCGGCTAGCGGGAGGACGCGAGCAGTACTTC. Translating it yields CASSLGRLAGGREQYF.

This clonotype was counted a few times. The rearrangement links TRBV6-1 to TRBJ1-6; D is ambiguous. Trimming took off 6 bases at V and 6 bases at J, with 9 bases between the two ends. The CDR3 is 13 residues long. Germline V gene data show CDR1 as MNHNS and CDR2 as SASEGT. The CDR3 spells CASSGPVNSPLHF. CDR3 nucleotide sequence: TGTGCCAGCAGCGGACCGGTTAATTCACCCCTCCACTTT.

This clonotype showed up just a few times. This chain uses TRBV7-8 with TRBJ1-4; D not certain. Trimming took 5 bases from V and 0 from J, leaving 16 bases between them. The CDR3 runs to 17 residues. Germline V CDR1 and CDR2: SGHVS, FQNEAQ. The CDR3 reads CASSPGLFKATNEKLFF. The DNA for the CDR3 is TGTGCCAGCAGCCCCGGCTTGTTTAAAGCAACTAATGAAAAACTGTTTTTT.

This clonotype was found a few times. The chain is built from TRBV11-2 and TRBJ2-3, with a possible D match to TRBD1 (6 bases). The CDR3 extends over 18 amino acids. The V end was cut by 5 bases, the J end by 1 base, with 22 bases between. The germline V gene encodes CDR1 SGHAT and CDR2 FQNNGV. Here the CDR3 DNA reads TGTGCCAGCAGCCCGGACAGAAGAGCGAGAATTGGCACAGATACGCAGTATTTT. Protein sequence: CASSPDRRARIGTDTQYF. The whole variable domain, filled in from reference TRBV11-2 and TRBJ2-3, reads EAGVAQSPRYKIIEKRQSVAFWCNPISGHATLYWYQQILGQGPKLLIQFQNNGVVDDSQLPKDRFSAERLKGVDSTLKIQPAKLEDSAVYLCASSPDRRARIGTDTQYFGPGTRLTVL.

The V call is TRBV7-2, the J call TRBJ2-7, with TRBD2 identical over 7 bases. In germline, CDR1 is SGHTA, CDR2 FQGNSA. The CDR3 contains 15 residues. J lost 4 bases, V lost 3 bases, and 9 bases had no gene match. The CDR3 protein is CASSFGTPGGYEQYF. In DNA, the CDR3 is TGTGCCAGCAGCTTTGGGACTCCCGGGGGGTACGAGCAGTACTTC.

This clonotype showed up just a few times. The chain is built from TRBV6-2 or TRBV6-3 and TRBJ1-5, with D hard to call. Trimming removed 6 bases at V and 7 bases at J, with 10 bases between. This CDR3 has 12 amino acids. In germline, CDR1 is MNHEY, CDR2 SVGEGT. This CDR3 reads CASRSAKQPQHF. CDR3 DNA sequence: TGTGCCAGCAGGTCCGCCAAGCAGCCCCAGCATTTT.

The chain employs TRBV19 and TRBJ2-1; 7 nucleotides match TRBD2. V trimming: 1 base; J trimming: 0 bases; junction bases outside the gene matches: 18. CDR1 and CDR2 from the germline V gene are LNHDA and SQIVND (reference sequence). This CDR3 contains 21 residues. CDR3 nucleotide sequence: TGTGCCAGTAGTATAGTCCTGCCGGGGTCTAGCGGAAAACCCTCCTACAATGAGCAGTTCTTC. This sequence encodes CASSIVLPGSSGKPSYNEQFF.

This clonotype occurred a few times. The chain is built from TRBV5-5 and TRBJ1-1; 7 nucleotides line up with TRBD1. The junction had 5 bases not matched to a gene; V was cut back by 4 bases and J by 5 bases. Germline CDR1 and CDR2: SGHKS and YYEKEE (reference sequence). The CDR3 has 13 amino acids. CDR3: CASSARGGTEAFF. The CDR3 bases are TGTGCCAGCAGCGCCAGGGGGGGGACTGAAGCTTTCTTT.

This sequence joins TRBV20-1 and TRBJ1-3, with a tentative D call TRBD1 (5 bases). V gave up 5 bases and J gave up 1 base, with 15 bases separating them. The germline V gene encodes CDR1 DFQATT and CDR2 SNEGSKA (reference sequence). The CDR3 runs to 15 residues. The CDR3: CSASGARSSGNTIYF. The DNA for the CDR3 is TGCAGTGCTTCTGGGGCTAGATCGTCTGGAAACACCATATATTTT.

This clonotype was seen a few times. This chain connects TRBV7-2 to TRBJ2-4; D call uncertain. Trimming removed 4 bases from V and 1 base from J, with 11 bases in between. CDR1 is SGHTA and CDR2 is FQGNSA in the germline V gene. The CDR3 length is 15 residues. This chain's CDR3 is CASSSSAAAKNIQYF. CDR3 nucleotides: TGTGCCAGCAGCTCCTCGGCGGCGGCCAAAAACATTCAGTACTTC. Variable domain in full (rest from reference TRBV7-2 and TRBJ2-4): GAGVSQSPSNKVTEKGKDVELRCDPISGHTALYWYRQSLGQGLEFLIYFQGNSAPDKSGLPSDRFSAERTGGSVSTLTIQRTQQEDSAVYLCASSSSAAAKNIQYFGAGTRLSVL.

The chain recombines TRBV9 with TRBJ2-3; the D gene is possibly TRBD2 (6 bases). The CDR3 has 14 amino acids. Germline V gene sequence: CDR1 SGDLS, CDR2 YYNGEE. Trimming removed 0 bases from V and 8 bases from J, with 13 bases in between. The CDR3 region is CASSVAGVGGTQYF. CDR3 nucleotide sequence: TGTGCCAGCAGCGTAGCGGGAGTAGGCGGTACGCAGTATTTT.

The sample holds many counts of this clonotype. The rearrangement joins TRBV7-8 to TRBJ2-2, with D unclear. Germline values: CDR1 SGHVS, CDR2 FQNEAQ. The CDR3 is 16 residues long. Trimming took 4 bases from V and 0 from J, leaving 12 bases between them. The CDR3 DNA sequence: TGTGCCAGCAGCTCGGGTGCATTAGCGAACACCGGGGAGCTGTTTTTT. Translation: CASSSGALANTGELFF. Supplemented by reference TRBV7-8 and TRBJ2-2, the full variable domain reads GAGVSQSPRYKVAKRGQDVALRCDPISGHVSLFWYQQALGQGPEFLTYFQNEAQLDKSGLPSDRFFAERPEGSVSTLKIQRTQQEDSAVYLCASSSGALANTGELFFGEGSRLTVL.

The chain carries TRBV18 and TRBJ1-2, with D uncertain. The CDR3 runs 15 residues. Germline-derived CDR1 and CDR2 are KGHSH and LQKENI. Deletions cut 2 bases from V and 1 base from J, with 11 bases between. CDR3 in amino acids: CASSPDWNFNYGYTF. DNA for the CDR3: TGTGCCAGCTCACCAGATTGGAACTTTAACTATGGCTACACCTTC.

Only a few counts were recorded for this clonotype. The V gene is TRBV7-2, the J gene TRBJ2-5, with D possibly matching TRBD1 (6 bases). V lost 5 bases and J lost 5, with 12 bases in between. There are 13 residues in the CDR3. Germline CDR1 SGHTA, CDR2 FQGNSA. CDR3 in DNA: TGTGCCAGCAGCGTCACTAGGGGGGAGACCCAGTACTTC. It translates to CASSVTRGETQYF. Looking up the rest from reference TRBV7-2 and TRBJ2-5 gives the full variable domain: GAGVSQSPSNKVTEKGKDVELRCDPISGHTALYWYRQSLGQGLEFLIYFQGNSAPDKSGLPSDRFSAERTGGSVSTLTIQRTQQEDSAVYLCASSVTRGETQYFGPGTRLLVL.

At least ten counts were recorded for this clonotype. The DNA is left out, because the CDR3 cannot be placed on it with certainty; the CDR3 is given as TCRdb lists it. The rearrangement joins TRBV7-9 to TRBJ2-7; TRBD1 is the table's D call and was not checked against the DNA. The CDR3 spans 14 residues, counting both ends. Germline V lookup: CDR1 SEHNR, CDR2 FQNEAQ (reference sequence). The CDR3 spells CASSFGQGSAKKYF.

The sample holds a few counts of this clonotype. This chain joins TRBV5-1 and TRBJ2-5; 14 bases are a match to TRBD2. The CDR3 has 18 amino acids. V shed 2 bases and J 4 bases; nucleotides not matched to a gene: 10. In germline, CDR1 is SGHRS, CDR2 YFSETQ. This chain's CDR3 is CASSLAPGLAGVGETQYF. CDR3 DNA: TGCGCCAGCAGCTTAGCTCCGGGACTAGCGGGAGTTGGAGAGACCCAGTACTTC.

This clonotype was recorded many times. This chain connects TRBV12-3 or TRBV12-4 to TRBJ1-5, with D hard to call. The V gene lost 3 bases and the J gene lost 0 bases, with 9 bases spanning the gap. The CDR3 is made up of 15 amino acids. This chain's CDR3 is CASSFGHLSNQPQHF. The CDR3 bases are TGTGCCAGCAGTTTTGGGCACCTTAGCAATCAGCCCCAGCATTTT.

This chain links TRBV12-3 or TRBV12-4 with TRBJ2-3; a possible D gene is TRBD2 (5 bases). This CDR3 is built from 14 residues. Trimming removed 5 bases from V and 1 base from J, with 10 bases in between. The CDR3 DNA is TGTGCCAGCAGTGCCTTGCGGGGCACAGATACGCAGTATTTT. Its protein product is CASSALRGTDTQYF.

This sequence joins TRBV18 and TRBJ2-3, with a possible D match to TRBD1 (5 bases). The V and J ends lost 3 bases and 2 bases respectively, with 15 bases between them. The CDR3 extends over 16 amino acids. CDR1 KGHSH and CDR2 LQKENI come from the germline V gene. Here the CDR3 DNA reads TGTGCCAGCTCACCGATGGGGCAGCGAACCACAGATACGCAGTATTTT. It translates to CASSPMGQRTTDTQYF.

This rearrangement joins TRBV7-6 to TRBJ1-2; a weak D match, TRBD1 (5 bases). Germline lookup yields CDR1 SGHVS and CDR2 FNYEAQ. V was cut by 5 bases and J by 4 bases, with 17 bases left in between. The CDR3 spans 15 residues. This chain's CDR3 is CASSPSDSPTYGYTF. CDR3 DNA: TGTGCCAGCAGCCCATCCGACAGCCCTACCTATGGCTACACCTTC.

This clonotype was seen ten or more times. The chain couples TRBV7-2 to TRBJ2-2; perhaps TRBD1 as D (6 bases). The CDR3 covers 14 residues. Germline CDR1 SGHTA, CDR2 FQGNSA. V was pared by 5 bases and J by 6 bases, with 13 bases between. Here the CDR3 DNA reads TGTGCCAGCAGCAACTACCACAGGGCCGGGGAGCTGTTTTTT. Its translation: CASSNYHRAGELFF.

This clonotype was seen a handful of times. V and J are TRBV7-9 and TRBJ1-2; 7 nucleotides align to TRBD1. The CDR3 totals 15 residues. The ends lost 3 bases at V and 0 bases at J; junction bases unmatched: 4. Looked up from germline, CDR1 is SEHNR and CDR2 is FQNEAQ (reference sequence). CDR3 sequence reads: CASSFRDRPNYGYTF. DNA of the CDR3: TGTGCCAGCAGCTTTCGGGACAGACCTAACTATGGCTACACCTTC.

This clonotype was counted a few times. DNA for the CDR3: TGTGCCAGCAGACATGACTTTGGCGGGGGTCCTTACGAGCAGTACTTC. Amino acids: CASRHDFGGGPYEQYF. The genes are TRBV12-3 or TRBV12-4 and TRBJ2-7; 7 positions agree with TRBD2. The CDR3 is made up of 16 amino acids. J lost 4 bases, V lost 6 bases, and 15 bases had no gene match.